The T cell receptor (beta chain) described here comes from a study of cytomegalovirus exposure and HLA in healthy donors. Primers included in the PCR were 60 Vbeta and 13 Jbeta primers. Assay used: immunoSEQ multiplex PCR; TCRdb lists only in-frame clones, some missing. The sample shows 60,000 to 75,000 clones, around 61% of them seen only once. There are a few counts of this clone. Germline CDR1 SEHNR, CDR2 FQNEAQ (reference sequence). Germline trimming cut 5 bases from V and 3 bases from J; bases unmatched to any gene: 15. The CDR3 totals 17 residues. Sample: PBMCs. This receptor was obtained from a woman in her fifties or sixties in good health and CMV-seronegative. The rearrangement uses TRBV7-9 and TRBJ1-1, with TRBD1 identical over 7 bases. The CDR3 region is CASSPGTVSPLHTEAFF. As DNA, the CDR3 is TGTGCCAGCAGCCCCGGGACAGTTTCCCCTCTCCACACTGAAGCTTTCTTT.